This TCR beta chain was profiled in a study of cytomegalovirus exposure and HLA in healthy donors. Study-level background: Ancestry clustering placed about four fifths of roughly 400 genotyped donors in the Caucasian-associated cluster.

The PCR had 60 Vbeta and 13 Jbeta primers. Clones were read by immunoSEQ multiplex PCR, and TCRdb kept only the in-frame ones, dropping some. The sample has around 180,000 clones; approximately 88% are singletons. Study-wide results and caveats: In a later analysis, CMV-associated beta chains were mostly HLA-associated, it appeared. Likely technical artifact: a cluster of highly shared sequence variants.

The germline V gene has CDR1 SGHNT and CDR2 YYREEE (reference sequence). Trimming cost V 5 bases and J 0 bases, with 20 bases left between them. This CDR3 comprises 17 residues. This clone is a singleton in its sample. Antigen specificity is unknown. V is TRBV5-4 and J is TRBJ1-1; D is uncertain. This TCR came from a boy aged 10-17 years in good health and CMV-seronegative. Sequencing was carried out using PBMCs. CDR3 sequence reads: CASSSGGELGMNTEAFF. The CDR3 DNA reads TGTGCCAGCAGTTCCGGCGGAGAGCTTGGAATGAACACTGAAGCTTTCTTT.